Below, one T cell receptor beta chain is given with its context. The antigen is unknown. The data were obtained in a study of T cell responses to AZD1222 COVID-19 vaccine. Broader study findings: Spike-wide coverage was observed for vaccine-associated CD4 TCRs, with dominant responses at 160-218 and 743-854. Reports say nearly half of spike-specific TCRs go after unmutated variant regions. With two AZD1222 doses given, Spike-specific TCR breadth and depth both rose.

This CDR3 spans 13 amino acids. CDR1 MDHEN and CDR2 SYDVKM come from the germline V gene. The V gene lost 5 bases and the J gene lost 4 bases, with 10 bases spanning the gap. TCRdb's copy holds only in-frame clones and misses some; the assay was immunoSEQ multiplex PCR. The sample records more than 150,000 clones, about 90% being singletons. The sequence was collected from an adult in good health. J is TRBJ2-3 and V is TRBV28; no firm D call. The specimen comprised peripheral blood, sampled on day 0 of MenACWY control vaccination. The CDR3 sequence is CASSPQVADTQYF. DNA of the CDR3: TGTGCCAGCAGTCCGCAAGTAGCAGATACGCAGTATTTT.